This note documents a single T cell receptor (beta chain) sequence. The target antigen is unknown. This record comes from a study of shared clonotypes between healthy human individuals. Whole-study context: Each donor's CD4 naive and CD4 memory cells filled three plates apiece, CD8 naive two, and CD8 memory one. Findings and caveats of the study: Sequencing depth was a factor that was expected to affect clonotype sharing among donors. Compared with clonotypes that all four donors shared, non-shared clonotypes had lower generation probabilities.

Sorted-subset replicate PCRs used 150 to 250 ng of genomic DNA. This amount corresponded to 30,000 to 35,000 T cell genomes. Profiling relied on immunoSEQ multiplex PCR, and the TCRdb table lists in-frame clones only, not all of them. The sample shows approximately 980,000 clones, over 75% of them seen only once. Sequences were obtained from memory CD4+ T cells sorted from blood. Subset noted: CD45RA-negative fraction. This clonotype was sampled from a young man in good health.

Here the CDR3 reads CASSLAGGNWDGQFF. CDR3 DNA: TGCGCCAGCTCGCTAGCGGGAGGAAACTGGGATGGGCAGTTCTTC. The chain joins TRBV5-1 to TRBJ2-1; 11 bases line up with TRBD2. This CDR3 spans 15 amino acids. Germline lookup yields CDR1 SGHRS and CDR2 YFSETQ. V was clipped by 7 bases and J by 12 bases; unmatched bases: 15.